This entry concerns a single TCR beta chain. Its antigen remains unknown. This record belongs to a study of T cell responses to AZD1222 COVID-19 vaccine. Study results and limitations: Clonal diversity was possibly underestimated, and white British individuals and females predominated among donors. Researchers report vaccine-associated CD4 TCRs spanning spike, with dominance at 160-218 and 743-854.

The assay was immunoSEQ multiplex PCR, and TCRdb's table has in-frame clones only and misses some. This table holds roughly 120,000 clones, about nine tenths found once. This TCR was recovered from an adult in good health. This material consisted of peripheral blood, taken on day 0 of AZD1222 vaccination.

CDR3 DNA sequence: TGTGCCAGCAGTCGGCCCCCGGGAGATACGCAGTATTTT. The encoded protein is CASSRPPGDTQYF. This chain joins TRBV6-2 or TRBV6-3 and TRBJ2-3; no definite D call. This CDR3 spans 13 amino acids. V was shortened by 5 bases and J by 5 bases, with 11 bases between the two germline ends. Germline V gene sequence: CDR1 MNHEY, CDR2 SVGEGT.